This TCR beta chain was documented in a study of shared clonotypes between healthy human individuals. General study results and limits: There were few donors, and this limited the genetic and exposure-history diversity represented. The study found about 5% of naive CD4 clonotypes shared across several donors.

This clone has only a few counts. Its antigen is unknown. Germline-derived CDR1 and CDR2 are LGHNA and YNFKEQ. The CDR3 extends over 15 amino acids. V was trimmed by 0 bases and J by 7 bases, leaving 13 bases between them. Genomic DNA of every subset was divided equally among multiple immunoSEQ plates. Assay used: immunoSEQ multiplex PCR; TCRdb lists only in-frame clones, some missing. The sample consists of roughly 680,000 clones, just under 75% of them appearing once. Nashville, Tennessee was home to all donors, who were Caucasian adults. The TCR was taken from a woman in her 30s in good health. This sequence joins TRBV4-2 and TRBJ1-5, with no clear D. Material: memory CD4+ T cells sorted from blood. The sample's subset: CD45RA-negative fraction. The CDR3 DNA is TGTGCCAGCAGCCAAGAGGTCAACATGAAACAGCCCCAGCATTTT. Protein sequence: CASSQEVNMKQPQHF.